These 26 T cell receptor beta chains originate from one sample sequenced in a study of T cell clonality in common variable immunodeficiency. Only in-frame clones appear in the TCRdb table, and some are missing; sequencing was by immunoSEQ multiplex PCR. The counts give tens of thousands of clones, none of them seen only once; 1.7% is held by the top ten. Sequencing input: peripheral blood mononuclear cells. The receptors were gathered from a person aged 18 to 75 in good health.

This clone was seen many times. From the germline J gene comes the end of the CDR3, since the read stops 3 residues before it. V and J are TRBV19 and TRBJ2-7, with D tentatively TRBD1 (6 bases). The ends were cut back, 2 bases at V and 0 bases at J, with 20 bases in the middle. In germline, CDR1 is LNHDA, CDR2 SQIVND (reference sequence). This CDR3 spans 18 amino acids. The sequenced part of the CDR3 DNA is TGTGCCAGTAGTATAAACTCCAACGGGGCAGGGGCCTCCTACGAG. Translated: CASSINSNGAGASYE. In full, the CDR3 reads CASSINSNGAGASYEQYF.

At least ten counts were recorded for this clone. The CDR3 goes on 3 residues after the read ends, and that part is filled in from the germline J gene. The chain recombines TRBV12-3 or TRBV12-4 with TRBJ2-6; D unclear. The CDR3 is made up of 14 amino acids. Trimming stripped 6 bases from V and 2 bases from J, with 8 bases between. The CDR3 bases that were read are TGTGCCAGCAGCCTAAATACTGGGGCCAACGTC. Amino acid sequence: CASSLNTGANV. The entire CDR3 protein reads CASSLNTGANVLTF.

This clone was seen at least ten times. The CDR3 is CASSPIQTSGNTGELFF. Partial CDR3 DNA: TGTGCCAGCAGCCCAATCCAGACTAGCGGGAACACCGGGGAG. The rearrangement links TRBV4-2 to TRBJ2-2, with 9 bases identical to TRBD2. The CDR3 goes on 3 residues after the read ends, and that part is filled in from the germline J gene. The germline V gene has CDR1 LGHNA and CDR2 YNFKEQ. This CDR3 comprises 17 residues. V shed 4 bases and J 1 base; nucleotides not matched to a gene: 7.

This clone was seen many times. Partial CDR3 DNA: TGTGCCACCAGCAGGGAGCTACAGGATGGC. Translating it yields CATSRELQDG. The whole CDR3 sequence reads CATSRELQDGYTF. The chain couples TRBV15 to TRBJ1-2; the D gene is possibly TRBD1 (5 bases). From the germline J gene comes the end of the CDR3, since the read stops 3 residues before it. V was shortened by 3 bases and J by 6 bases, with 11 bases between the two germline ends. Germline V gene lookup returns CDR1 LNHNV and CDR2 YYDKDF (reference sequence). The length of the CDR3 is 13 residues.

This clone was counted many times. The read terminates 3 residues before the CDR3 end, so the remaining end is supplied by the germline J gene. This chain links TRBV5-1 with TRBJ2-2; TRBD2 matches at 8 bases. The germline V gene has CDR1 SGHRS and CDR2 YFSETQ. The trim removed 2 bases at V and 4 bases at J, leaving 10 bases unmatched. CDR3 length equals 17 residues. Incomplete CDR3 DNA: TGCGCCAGCAGCTTTCATCGTCGGGGGGGACCCACCGGGGAG. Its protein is CASSFHRRGGPTGE. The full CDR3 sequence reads CASSFHRRGGPTGELFF.

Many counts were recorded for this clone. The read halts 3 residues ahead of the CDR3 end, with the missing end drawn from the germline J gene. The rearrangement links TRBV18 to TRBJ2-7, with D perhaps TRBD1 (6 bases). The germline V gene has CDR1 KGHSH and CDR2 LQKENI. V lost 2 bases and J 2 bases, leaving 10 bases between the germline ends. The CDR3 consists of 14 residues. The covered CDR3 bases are TGTGCCAGCTCACCAGAGGGACACACCTACGAG. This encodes CASSPEGHTYE. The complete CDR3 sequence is CASSPEGHTYEQYF. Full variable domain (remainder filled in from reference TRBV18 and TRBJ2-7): NAGVMQNPRHLVRRRGQEARLRCSPMKGHSHVYWYRQLPEEGLKFMVYLQKENIIDESGMPKERFSAEFPKEGPSILRIQQVVRGDSAAYFCASSPEGHTYEQYFGPGTRLTVT.

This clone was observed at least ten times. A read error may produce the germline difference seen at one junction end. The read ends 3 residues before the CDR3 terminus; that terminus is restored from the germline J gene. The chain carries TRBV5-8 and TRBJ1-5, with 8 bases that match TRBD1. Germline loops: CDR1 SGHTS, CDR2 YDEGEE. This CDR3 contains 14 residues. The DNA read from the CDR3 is TGTGCCAGCAACGCGGGACAGGAGCATCAACCC. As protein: CASNAGQEHQP. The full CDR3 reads CASNAGQEHQPQHF.

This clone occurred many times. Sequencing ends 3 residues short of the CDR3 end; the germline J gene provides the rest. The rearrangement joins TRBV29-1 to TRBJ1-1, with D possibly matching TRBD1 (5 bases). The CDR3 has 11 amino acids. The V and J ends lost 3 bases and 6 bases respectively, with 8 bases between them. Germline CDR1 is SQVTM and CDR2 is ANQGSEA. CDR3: CSVEGGAEAFF. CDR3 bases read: TGCAGCGTTGAGGGAGGGGCTGAA.

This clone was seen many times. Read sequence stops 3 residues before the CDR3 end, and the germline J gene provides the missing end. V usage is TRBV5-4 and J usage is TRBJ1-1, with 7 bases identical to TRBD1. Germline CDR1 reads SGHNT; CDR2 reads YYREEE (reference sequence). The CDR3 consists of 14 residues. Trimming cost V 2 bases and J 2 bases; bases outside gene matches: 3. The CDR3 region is CASSFRDSNTEAFF. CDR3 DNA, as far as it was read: TGTGCCAGCAGCTTTAGGGACAGCAACACTGAA. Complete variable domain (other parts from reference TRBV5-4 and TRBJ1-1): ETGVTQSPTHLIKTRGQQVTLRCSSQSGHNTVSWYQQALGQGPQFIFQYYREEENGRGNFPPRFSGLQFPNYSSELNVNALELDDSALYLCASSFRDSNTEAFFGQGTRLTVV.

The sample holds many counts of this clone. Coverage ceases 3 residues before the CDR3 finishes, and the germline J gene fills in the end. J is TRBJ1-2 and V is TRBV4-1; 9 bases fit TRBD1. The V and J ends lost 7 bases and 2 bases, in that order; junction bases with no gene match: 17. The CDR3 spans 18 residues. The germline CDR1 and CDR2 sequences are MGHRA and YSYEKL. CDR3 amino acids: CASTHTPGQGPLNYGYTF. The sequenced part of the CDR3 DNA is TGCGCCAGCACCCACACACCGGGACAGGGACCCTTAAACTATGGC.

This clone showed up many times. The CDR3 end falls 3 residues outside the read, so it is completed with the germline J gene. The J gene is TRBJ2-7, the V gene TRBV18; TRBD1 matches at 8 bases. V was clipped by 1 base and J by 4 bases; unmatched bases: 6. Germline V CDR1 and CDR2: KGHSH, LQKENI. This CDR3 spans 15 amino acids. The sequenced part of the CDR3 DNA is TGTGCCAGCTCACCACGACAGGGGAGCTCATACGAG. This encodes CASSPRQGSSYE. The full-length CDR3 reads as CASSPRQGSSYEQYF.

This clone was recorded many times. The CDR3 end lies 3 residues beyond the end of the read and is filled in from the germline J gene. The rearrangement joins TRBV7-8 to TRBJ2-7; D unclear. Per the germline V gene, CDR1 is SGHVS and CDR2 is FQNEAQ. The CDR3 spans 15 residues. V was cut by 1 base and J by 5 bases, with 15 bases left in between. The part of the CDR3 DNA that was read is TGTGCCAGCAGCTTAGAAGCGTTTGCAATCAACGAG. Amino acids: CASSLEAFAINE. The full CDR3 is CASSLEAFAINEQYF.

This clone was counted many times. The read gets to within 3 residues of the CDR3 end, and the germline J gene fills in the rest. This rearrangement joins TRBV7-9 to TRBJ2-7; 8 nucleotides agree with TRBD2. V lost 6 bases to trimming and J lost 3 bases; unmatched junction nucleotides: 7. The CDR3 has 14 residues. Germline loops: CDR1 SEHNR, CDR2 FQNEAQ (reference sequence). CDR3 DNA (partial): TGTGCCAGCAGTAGAGCGGGAGAAGGCTACGAG. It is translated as CASSRAGEGYE. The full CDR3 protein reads CASSRAGEGYEQYF.

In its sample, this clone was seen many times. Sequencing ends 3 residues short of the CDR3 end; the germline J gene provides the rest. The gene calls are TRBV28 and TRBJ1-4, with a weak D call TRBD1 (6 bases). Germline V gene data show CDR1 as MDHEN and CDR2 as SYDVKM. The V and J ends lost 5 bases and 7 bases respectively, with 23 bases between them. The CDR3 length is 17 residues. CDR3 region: CASSTPSAGGLGEKLFF. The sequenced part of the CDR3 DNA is TGTGCCAGCAGTACCCCCTCAGCGGGGGGCCTCGGTGAAAAA.

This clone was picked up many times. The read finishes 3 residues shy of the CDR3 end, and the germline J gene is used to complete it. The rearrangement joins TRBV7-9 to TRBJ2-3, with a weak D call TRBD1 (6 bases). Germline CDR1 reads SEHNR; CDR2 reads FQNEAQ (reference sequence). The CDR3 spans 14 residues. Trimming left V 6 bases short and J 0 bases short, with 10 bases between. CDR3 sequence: CASRRTDSTDTQYF. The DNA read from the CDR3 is TGTGCCAGCAGGCGGACAGACAGCACAGATACG. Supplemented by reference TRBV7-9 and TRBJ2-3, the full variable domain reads DTGVSQNPRHKITKRGQNVTFRCDPISEHNRLYWYRQTLGQGPEFLTYFQNEAQLEKSRLLSDRFSAERPKGSFSTLEIQRTEQGDSAMYLCASRRTDSTDTQYFGPGTRLTVL.

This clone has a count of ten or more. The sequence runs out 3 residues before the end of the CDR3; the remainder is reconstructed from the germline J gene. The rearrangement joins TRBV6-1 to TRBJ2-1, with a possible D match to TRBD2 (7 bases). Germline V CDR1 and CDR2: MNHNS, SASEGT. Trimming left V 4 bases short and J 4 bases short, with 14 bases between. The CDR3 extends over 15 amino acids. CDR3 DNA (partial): TGTGCCAGCAGTGTCCGGGGGGCCATTTACAATGAG. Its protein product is CASSVRGAIYNE. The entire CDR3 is CASSVRGAIYNEQFF.

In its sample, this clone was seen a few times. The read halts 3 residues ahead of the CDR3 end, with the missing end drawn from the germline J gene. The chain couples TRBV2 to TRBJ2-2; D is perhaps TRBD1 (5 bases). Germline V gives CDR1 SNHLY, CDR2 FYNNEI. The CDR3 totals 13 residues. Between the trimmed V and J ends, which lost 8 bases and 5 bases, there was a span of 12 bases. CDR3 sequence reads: CASDLRVTGELFF. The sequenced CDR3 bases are TGTGCCAGCGACCTCAGGGTGACCGGGGAG.

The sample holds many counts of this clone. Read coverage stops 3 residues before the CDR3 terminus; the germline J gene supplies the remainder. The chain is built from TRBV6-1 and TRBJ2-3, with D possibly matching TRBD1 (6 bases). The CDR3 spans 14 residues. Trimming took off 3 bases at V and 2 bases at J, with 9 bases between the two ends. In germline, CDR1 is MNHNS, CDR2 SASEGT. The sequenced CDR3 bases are TGTGCCAGCAGTGATGGACAGCCCACAGATACG. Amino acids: CASSDGQPTDT. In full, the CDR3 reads CASSDGQPTDTQYF.

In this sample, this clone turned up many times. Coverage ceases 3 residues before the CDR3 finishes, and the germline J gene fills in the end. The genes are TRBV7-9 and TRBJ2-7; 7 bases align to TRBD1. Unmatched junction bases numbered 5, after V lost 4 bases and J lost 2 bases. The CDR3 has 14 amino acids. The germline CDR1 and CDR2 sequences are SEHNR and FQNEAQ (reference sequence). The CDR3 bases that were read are TGTGCCAGCAGCTCGCGACAGGGCGCCTACGAG. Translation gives CASSSRQGAYE. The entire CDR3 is CASSSRQGAYEQYF.

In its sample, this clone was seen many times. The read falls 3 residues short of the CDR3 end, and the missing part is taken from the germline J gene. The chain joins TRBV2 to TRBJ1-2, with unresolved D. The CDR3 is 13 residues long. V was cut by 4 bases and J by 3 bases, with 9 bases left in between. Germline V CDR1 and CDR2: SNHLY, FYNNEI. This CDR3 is CASSVEHDYGYTF. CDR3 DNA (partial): TGTGCCAGCAGTGTTGAACACGACTATGGC.

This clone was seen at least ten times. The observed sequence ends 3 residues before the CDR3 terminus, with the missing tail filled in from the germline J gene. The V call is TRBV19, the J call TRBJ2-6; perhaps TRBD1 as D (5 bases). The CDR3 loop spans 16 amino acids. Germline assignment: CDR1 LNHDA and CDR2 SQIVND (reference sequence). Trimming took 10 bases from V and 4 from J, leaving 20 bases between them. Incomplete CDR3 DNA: TGTGCCATTTCCGACAGACCCCCTCCCGGGGCCAACGTC. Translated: CAISDRPPPGANV. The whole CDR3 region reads CAISDRPPPGANVLTF.

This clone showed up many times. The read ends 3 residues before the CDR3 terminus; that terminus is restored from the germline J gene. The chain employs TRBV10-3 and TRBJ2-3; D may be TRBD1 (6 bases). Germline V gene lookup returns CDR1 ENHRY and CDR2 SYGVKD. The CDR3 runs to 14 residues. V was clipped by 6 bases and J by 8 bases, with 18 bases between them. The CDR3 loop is CAIRRTATDITQYF. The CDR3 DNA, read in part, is TGTGCCATCAGACGGACAGCCACAGATATTACG.

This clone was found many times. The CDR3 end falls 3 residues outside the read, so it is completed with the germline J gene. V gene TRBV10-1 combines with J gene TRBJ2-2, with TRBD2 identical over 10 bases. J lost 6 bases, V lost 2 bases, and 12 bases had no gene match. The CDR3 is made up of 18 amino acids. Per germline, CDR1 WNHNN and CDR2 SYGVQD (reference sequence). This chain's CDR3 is CASSEALSERGGAGELFF. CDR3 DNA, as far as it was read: TGCGCCAGCAGTGAGGCTCTCTCCGAGCGGGGGGGCGCCGGGGAG.

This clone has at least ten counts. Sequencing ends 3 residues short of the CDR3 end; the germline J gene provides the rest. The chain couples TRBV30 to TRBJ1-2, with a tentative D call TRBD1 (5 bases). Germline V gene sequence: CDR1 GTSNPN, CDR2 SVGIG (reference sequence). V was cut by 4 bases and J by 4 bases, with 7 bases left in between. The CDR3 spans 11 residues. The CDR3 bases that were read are TGTGCCTGGACAGGGATCTATGGC. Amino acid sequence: CAWTGIYG. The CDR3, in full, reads CAWTGIYGYTF.

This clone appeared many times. The covered CDR3 bases are TGTGCCTGGAGTGTACAGCTCCGAGCGGGAGGGCCTCCGTTTGTCGAG. Protein: CAWSVQLRAGGPPFVE. The whole CDR3 sequence reads CAWSVQLRAGGPPFVEQYF. V usage is TRBV30 and J usage is TRBJ2-7; 10 positions match TRBD2. The read halts 3 residues ahead of the CDR3 end, with the missing end drawn from the germline J gene. The germline gives CDR1 GTSNPN, CDR2 SVGIG (reference sequence). The trim removed 0 bases at V and 6 bases at J, leaving 20 bases unmatched. CDR3 length: 19 residues.

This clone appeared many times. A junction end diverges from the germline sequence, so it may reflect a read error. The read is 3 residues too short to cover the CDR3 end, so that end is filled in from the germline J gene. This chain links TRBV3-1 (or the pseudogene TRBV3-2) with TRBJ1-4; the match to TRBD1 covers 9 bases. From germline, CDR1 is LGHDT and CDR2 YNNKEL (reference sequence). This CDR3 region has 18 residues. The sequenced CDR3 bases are TGTGCCAGCAGCCACAGGGGACAGGGTGTTGAGACTAGTGAAAAA. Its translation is CASSHRGQGVETSEK. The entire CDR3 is CASSHRGQGVETSEKLFF.